The 2 T cell receptor beta chains below all came from one sample that was sequenced in a study of cytomegalovirus exposure and HLA in healthy donors. This PCR relied on a set of 60 Vbeta primers and 13 Jbeta primers. Profiled with immunoSEQ multiplex PCR; TCRdb holds only in-frame clones, not every one. The repertoire includes tens of thousands of clones, over 75% of them detected once, and around 5.1% sits in the top ten. The sequenced material came from PBMCs. These receptors came from a male donor in good health and CMV-seropositive.

The rearrangement joins TRBV9 to TRBJ1-1; tentative D call: TRBD1 (6 bases). This CDR3 is built from 14 residues. Germline CDR1 and CDR2: SGDLS and YYNGEE. The V gene lost 3 bases and the J gene lost 1 base, with 10 bases spanning the gap. The chain's CDR3 is CASSGDIRNTEAFF. CDR3 bases: TGTGCCAGCAGCGGGGACATTAGGAACACTGAAGCTTTCTTT.

This chain links TRBV11-2 with TRBJ2-7, with 8 bases fitting TRBD2. The V gene's germline CDR1 is SGHAT and CDR2 FQNNGV. The J segment lost 2 bases and the V segment lost 4 bases, leaving 4 bases of the junction unmatched. The CDR3 has 14 amino acids. The chain's CDR3 is CASSSTSETYEQYF. The CDR3 region has the DNA TGTGCCAGCAGCTCGACTAGCGAGACCTACGAGCAGTACTTC.